A selection of T cell receptor beta chains follows, all from one sample in a study of T cells in Graves' hyperthyroidism and ophthalmopathy. TCRdb used MiXCR to reprocess the multiplex PCR reads, holding one entry per CDR3 protein. The sample holds hundreds of thousands of distinct CDR3 sequences; roughly 15% are singletons and the top ten take under 25%. The sample taken for sequencing was blood. These receptors were collected from a woman aged 60-75 years with Graves' ophthalmopathy. CDR3s include the opening cysteine and the closing phenylalanine or tryptophan. D genes are given only for firm matches. Clone size is shown for a subset of rows, as once, few, many or a class of expanded clone.

V gene	J gene	clone size	D gene	CDR3 protein	CDR3 DNA
TRBV2	TRBJ2-3	many	NA	CASSVQTTDTQYF	TGTGCCAGCAGTGTACAAACGACAGATACGCAGTATTTT
TRBV11-2	TRBJ2-1	many	NA	CASSTLLNEQFF	TGTGCCAGCAGCACCCTCCTCAATGAGCAGTTCTTC
TRBV12-3/TRBV12-4	TRBJ2-6	few	NA	CATRLGGPGANVLTF	TGTGCCACCCGATTGGGGGGGCCCGGGGCCAACGTCCTGACTTTC
TRBV6-1	TRBJ2-2	few	TRBD1	CASSGPGQKTGELFF	TGTGCCAGCAGTGGTCCGGGACAGAAGACCGGGGAGCTGTTTTTT
TRBV29-1	TRBJ2-3	NA	NA	CSVGVQNTQYF	TGCAGCGTTGGCGTCCAGAACACGCAGTATTTT
TRBV3-1	TRBJ1-5	many	TRBD1	CASSSTGAGQPQHF	TGTGCCAGCAGCTCGACAGGGGCGGGTCAGCCCCAGCATTTT
TRBV2	TRBJ1-1	many	NA	CASSRDANTEAFF	TGTGCCAGCAGTAGAGACGCGAACACTGAAGCTTTCTTT
TRBV20-1	TRBJ2-1	many	TRBD2	CSAPPPGTSAYNEQFF	TGCAGTGCCCCCCCCCCAGGGACTAGCGCATACAATGAGCAGTTCTTC
TRBV19	TRBJ2-5	many	NA	CASSIAGRLETQYF	TGTGCCAGTAGTATCGCCGGACGGCTAGAGACCCAGTACTTC
TRBV7-9	TRBJ2-7	NA	NA	CASSLDREQYF	TGTGCCAGCAGCTTAGATCGCGAGCAGTACTTC